The subject of this entry is one T cell receptor (beta chain). Trimming took off 4 bases at V and 7 bases at J, with 19 bases between the two ends. From germline, CDR1 is SGHTA and CDR2 FQGNSA. The CDR3 runs 16 residues. These data originate in a study of T cell responses to AZD1222 COVID-19 vaccine. Clones were read by immunoSEQ multiplex PCR, and TCRdb kept only the in-frame ones, dropping some. This sample has 150,000 to 200,000 clones; just under 90% occur once, and the top ten carry about 6.1%. The receptor was derived from an adult in good health. The rearrangement uses TRBV7-2 and TRBJ2-2; D perhaps matches TRBD1 (5 bases). Here the sequenced sample was peripheral blood, taken on day 0 of AZD1222 vaccination. CDR3 protein: CASSSQGFLTGGELFF. The CDR3 DNA is TGTGCCAGCAGCTCCCAGGGATTTCTGACGGGCGGGGAGCTGTTTTTT.